Listed below are T cell receptor beta chains from one sample, sequenced in a study of cytomegalovirus exposure and HLA in healthy donors. Measured with immunoSEQ multiplex PCR; TCRdb has only the in-frame clones, and not every one. Among under 150,000 clones, over 70% were seen once, and the ten largest hold about 6.7%. The specimen was PBMCs. These receptors came from a woman aged 40-49 years in good health and CMV-seropositive. The CDR3 runs from the conserved cysteine through the conserved F or W. Fields, in order: D gene, V gene, J gene, clone size, CDR3 protein, CDR3 DNA. A D gene is named only where the DNA matches it firmly. Clone size is not always given. Where it is, it says once, few, many or a class for expanded clones.

>NA|TRBV18|TRBJ2-2|NA
CASFSQGYTGELFF
TGTGCCAGCTTCAGCCAGGGATACACCGGGGAGCTGTTTTTT
>TRBD2|TRBV9|TRBJ2-1|NA
CASSLPQAGGLRYNEQFF
TGTGCCAGCAGCCTCCCCCAAGCGGGGGGGTTAAGGTACAATGAGCAGTTCTTC
>NA|TRBV2|TRBJ2-3|NA
CASGKEGDTQYF
TGTGCCAGCGGGAAGGAGGGAGATACGCAGTATTTT
>TRBD1|TRBV10-1|TRBJ1-2|NA
CASSPGTGYGYTF
TGCGCCAGCAGTCCAGGGACAGGATATGGCTACACCTTC
>TRBD1|TRBV6-1|TRBJ1-3|NA
CASRGQGGNTIYF
TGTGCCAGCAGAGGACAGGGTGGAAACACCATATATTTT
>TRBD2|TRBV28|TRBJ2-5|NA
CASSLAGGLETQYF
TGTGCCAGCAGTCTAGCGGGGGGGTTGGAGACCCAGTACTTC
>TRBD1|TRBV25-1|TRBJ1-1|NA
CASGQGSRTEAFF
TGTGCCAGTGGACAGGGGTCAAGAACTGAAGCTTTCTTT
>TRBD1|TRBV6-6|TRBJ2-1|few
CASSRTDRGTFF
TGTGCCAGCAGTCGAACAGACAGGGGCACGTTCTTC
>NA|TRBV27|TRBJ1-2|NA
CASSTGQGRGYTF
TGTGCCAGCAGTACCGGGCAGGGAAGAGGCTACACCTTC
>TRBD1|TRBV4-1|TRBJ2-7|NA
CASSQHGTGRSYEQYF
TGCGCCAGCAGCCAACATGGGACAGGGCGCTCCTACGAGCAGTACTTC
>TRBD1|TRBV2|TRBJ1-2|NA
CASSEGDRVDGYTF
TGTGCCAGCAGTGAAGGGGACAGGGTTGATGGCTACACCTTC
>NA|TRBV30|TRBJ1-1|NA
CAWTNQGSTEAFF
TGTGCCTGGACCAATCAGGGGTCCACTGAAGCTTTCTTT
>TRBD1|TRBV30|TRBJ1-2|NA
CASRTGANYGYTF
TGTGCCTCAAGGACAGGCGCTAACTATGGCTACACCTTC
>NA|TRBV28|TRBJ2-1|NA
CASSTGVNEQFF
TGTGCCAGCAGTACGGGGGTTAATGAGCAGTTCTTC
>TRBD2|TRBV5-6|TRBJ2-7|once
CASSLKWAGGHEQYF
TGTGCCAGCAGCTTGAAGTGGGCGGGGGGTCACGAGCAGTACTTC
>TRBD1|TRBV19|TRBJ1-6|NA
CASSIMEGQGNSPLHF
TGTGCCAGTAGTATTATGGAGGGACAGGGGAATTCACCCCTCCACTTT
>NA|TRBV7-3|TRBJ2-5|NA
CASSLMRVAQETQYF
TGTGCCAGCAGCTTAATGAGGGTAGCTCAAGAGACCCAGTACTTC
>TRBD2|TRBV5-1|TRBJ2-3|NA
CASSPLAGITDTQYF
TGCGCCAGCAGCCCCCTAGCGGGGATCACAGATACGCAGTATTTT
>NA|TRBV4-1|TRBJ2-3|NA
CASSQGDWDTDTQYF
TGCGCCAGCAGCCAAGGGGACTGGGACACAGATACGCAGTATTTT
>NA|TRBV2|TRBJ2-2|NA
CASSDPGGTGELFF
TGTGCCAGCAGTGACCCCGGAGGGACCGGGGAGCTGTTTTTT
>TRBD1|TRBV2|TRBJ1-2|few
CASSRARDRVYYTF
TGTGCCAGCAGCCGAGCACGGGACAGGGTTTATTACACCTTC
>TRBD1|TRBV18|TRBJ2-7|NA
CASSPGKQGASYEQYF
TGTGCCAGCTCACCGGGGAAACAGGGGGCCTCCTACGAGCAGTACTTC